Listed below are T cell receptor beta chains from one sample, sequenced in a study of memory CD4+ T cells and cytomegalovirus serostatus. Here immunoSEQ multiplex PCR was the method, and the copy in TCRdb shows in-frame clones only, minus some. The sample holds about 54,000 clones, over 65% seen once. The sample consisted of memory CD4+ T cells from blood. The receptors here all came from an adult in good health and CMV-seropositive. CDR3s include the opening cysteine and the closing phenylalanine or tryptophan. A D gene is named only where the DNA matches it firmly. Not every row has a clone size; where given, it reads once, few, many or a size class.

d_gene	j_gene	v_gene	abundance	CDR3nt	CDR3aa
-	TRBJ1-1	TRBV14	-	TGTGCCAGCATGGGGGGGACCAACACTGAAGCTTTCTTT	CASMGGTNTEAFF
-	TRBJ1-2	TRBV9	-	TGTGCCAGCAGCCCACTGGGATTGGGGAATGGCTACACCTTC	CASSPLGLGNGYTF
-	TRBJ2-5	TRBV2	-	TGTGCCAGCGGGCCGTCGAGAGAGACCCAGTACTTC	CASGPSRETQYF
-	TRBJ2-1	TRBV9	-	TGTGCCAGCAGCGCGGGACTGCTAAAAGAGAATGAGCAGTTCTTC	CASSAGLLKENEQFF
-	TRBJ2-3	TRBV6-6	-	TGTGCCAGCAGTGCAGGGTCGAGCACAGATACGCAGTATTTT	CASSAGSSTDTQYF
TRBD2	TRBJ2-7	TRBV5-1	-	TGCGCCAGCAGCGAAATAGGGACTAGCCGGGGCGAGCAGTACTTC	CASSEIGTSRGEQYF
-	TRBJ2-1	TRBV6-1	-	TGTGCCAGCAGTGAAGGTGTTGGAGCGAACGTTTACAATGAGCAGTTCTTC	CASSEGVGANVYNEQFF
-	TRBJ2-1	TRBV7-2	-	TGTGCCAGCAGCTACCAAGGAGGGCTCAATGAGCAGTTCTTC	CASSYQGGLNEQFF
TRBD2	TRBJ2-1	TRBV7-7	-	TGTGCCAGCAGCCCATCTAGCGGGACTCGGGAGCAGTTCTTC	CASSPSSGTREQFF
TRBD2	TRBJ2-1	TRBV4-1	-	TGCGCCAGCAGCCAATCTCTAGCGGGAAACTACAATGAGCAGTTCTTC	CASSQSLAGNYNEQFF
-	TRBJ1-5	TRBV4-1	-	TGCGCCAGCAGCCTACAGGGATGGGGTCAGCCCCAGCATTTT	CASSLQGWGQPQHF
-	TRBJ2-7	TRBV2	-	TGTGCCAGCACGCAACAGGCCATATCCTACGAGCAGTACTTC	CASTQQAISYEQYF
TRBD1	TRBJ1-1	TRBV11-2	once	TGTGCCAGCAGCTTCCAGGGGGCGGGTGAAGCTTTCTTT	CASSFQGAGEAFF
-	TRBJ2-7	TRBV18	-	TGTGCCAGCTCACCAAGAGAGGGGGTGTACGAGCAGTACTTC	CASSPREGVYEQYF
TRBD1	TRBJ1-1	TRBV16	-	TGTGCCAGCCTGAGGACAGGGAACACTGAAGCTTTCTTT	CASLRTGNTEAFF
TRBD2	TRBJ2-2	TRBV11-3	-	TGTGCCAGCAGCAAGACTAGCGGGAGTACCGGGGAGCTGTTTTTT	CASSKTSGSTGELFF
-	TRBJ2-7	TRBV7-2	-	TGTGCCAGCAGCTTAGAACTGGCCTACGAGCAGTACTTC	CASSLELAYEQYF
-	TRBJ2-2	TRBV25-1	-	TGTGCCAGCAGTGGAAAGGGGGCCGGGGAGCTGTTTTTT	CASSGKGAGELFF
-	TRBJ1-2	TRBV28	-	TGTGCCAGCAGTTCCTTAACAGCAAACTATGGCTACACCTTC	CASSSLTANYGYTF
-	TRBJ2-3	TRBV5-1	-	TGCGCCAGCAGCTGGAAGGAGTCACTAGCAGATACGCAGTATTTT	CASSWKESLADTQYF
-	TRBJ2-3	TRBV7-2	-	TGTGCCAGCAGCTCGGACTACCTCAGCACAGATACGCAGTATTTT	CASSSDYLSTDTQYF
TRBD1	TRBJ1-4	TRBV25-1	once	TGTGCCAGCAGTGGGGCCGGGACAGGGAATGAAAAACTGTTTTTT	CASSGAGTGNEKLFF
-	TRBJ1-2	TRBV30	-	TGTGCCTGGAGTAGACAGGAGGTTACGGCAGGCTACACCTTC	CAWSRQEVTAGYTF
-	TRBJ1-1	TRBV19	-	TGTGCCAGTACGTGGGGAGGCACTGAAGCTTTCTTT	CASTWGGTEAFF
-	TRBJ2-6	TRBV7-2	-	TGTGCCAGCAGCTTAGGCTCTGGGGCCAACGTCCTGACTTTC	CASSLGSGANVLTF
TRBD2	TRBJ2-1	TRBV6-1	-	TGTGCCAGCAACAGAGGGACTAGCGGAAACAATGAGCAGTTCTTC	CASNRGTSGNNEQFF
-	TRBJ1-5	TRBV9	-	TGTGCCAGCAGCGTAGAAGGAGGGGTCAATCAGCCCCAGCATTTT	CASSVEGGVNQPQHF
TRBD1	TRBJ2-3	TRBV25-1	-	TGTGCCAGCAGTTTGGGGGAGAGGGGGCTAAAAGATACGCAGTATTTT	CASSLGERGLKDTQYF
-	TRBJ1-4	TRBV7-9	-	TGTGCCAGCAGCTTGTGGACGGCGCTTAATGAAAAACTGTTTTTT	CASSLWTALNEKLFF
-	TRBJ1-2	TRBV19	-	TGTGCCAGTAGTTCCGGGCTGGGGTATGGCTACACCTTC	CASSSGLGYGYTF
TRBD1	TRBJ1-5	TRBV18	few	TGTGCCAGTACACAGGGGGCGGGAAATCAGCCCCAGCATTTT	CASTQGAGNQPQHF
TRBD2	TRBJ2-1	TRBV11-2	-	TGTGCCAGCAGCACTCAGGGGGTAGCGGGAGTTGAGCAGTTCTTC	CASSTQGVAGVEQFF
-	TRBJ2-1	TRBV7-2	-	TGTGCCAGCAGCTTTCCCCTAATCGAGCAGTTCTTC	CASSFPLIEQFF
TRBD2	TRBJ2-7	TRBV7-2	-	TGTGCCAGCAGCTCCCTTAGCGGGAGACCCCACGAGCAGTACTTC	CASSSLSGRPHEQYF
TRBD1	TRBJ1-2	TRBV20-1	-	TGCAGTGCTAGAAGGGACAGTTACACCTTC	CSARRDSYTF
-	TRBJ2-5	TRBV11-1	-	TGTGCCAGCAGCTCAGTAGGAGACAAGGGGAAGACCCAGTACTTC	CASSSVGDKGKTQYF
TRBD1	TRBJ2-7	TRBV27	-	TGTGCCAGCAGTGCACACCCACGGGACAGTAACCTGTACGAGCAGTACTTC	CASSAHPRDSNLYEQYF
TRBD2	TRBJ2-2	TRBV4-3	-	TGCGCCAGCAGCCAAGGGGGGGCGGGAGGTATCACCGGGGAGCTGTTTTTT	CASSQGGAGGITGELFF
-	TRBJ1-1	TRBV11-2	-	TGTGCCAGCAGCTTAGTTAGGGCTGGGGGCCGGACTGAAGCTTTCTTT	CASSLVRAGGRTEAFF
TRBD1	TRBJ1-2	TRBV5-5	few	TGTGCCAGCAGCCAGAAGACAGGGATAGATAACTATGGCTACACCTTC	CASSQKTGIDNYGYTF
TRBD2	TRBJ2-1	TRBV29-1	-	TGCAGCGTTGATCGGGAGGGCACTTACAATGAGCAGTTCTTC	CSVDREGTYNEQFF
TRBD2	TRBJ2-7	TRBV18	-	TGTGCCAGCTCCGGGACTAGCGGGAGGTACGAGCAGTACTTC	CASSGTSGRYEQYF
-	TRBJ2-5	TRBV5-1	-	TGCGCCAGCAGCTTGGCACAGGATCGAGAAGAGACCCAGTACTTC	CASSLAQDREETQYF
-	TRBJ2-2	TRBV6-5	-	TGTGCCAGCAGACGAACAGGCGGGGAGCTGTTTTTT	CASRRTGGELFF
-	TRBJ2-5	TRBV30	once	TGTGCGGCCAGCACTCAAGAGACCCAGTACTTC	CAASTQETQYF
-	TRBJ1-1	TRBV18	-	TGTGCCAGCTCACCAGGGGGGGGGACAAACTTCGAAGCTTTCTTT	CASSPGGGTNFEAFF
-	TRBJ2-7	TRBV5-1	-	TGCGCCAGCAGTCTCAGTCTGGAGAACGAGCAGTACTTC	CASSLSLENEQYF
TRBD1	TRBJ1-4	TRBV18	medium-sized	TGTGCCAGCTCTCCCGGGACAGACGAAAAACTGTTTTTT	CASSPGTDEKLFF
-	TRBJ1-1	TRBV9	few	TGTGCCAGCAGCGTAGGGGCACTCCGGAACACTGAAGCTTTCTTT	CASSVGALRNTEAFF
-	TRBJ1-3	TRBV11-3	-	TGTGCCCGCAACGGGGGGCGCAGGGGAAACACCATATATTTT	CARNGGRRGNTIYF
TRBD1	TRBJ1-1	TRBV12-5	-	TGTGCTAGTGGTCCCGGACAGGGGGCCGCTGAAGCTTTCTTT	CASGPGQGAAEAFF
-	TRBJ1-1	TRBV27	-	TGTGCCACCCTAGGACGGGGGGCGAAGAACACTGAAGCTTTCTTT	CATLGRGAKNTEAFF